The 26 T cell receptor beta chains given below trace back to one sample, sequenced in a study of T cells in Graves' hyperthyroidism and ophthalmopathy. Amplified TCR beta CDR3 regions derived from RNA transcripts. When the TCR CDR3 underwent first-round RT-PCR, the HTBI primer set was used. TCRdb reprocessed the multiplex PCR reads with MiXCR, giving one entry per CDR3 protein. The sample holds under 400,000 distinct CDR3 sequences; under 15% are singletons and the top ten take 9.2%. The sample was blood. These receptor sequences come from a young woman with Graves' hyperthyroidism.

In its sample, this clonotype was seen many times. V gene TRBV7-2 combines with J gene TRBJ1-2; no firm D call. Germline V gene data show CDR1 as SGHTA and CDR2 as FQGNSA. This CDR3 spans 12 amino acids. The V end lost 2 bases, the J end lost 8 bases, and 9 bases lay between the germline ends. The CDR3 DNA reads as TGTGCCAGCAGCTTACAAGCCAGGGGCTACACCTTC. This translates into CASSLQARGYTF.

This clonotype was picked up many times. CDR3 loop: CASSFTGAGNYGYTF. In DNA form, the CDR3 reads TGTGCCAGCAGCTTTACAGGGGCCGGTAACTATGGCTACACCTTC. V usage is TRBV7-9 and J usage is TRBJ1-2; 7 bases agree with TRBD1. Germline CDR1 and CDR2: SEHNR and FQNEAQ (reference sequence). The CDR3 contains 15 residues. The V and J ends lost 3 bases and 1 base, in that order; junction bases with no gene match: 5.

The rearrangement uses TRBV6-2 or TRBV6-3 and TRBJ1-5, with 7 bases identical to TRBD1. The length of the CDR3 is 15 residues. CDR1 and CDR2 from the germline V gene are MNHEY and SVGEGT. V lost 5 bases, J lost 6 bases, and 10 bases stayed unmatched. The CDR3 loop reads CASSTPTGRVQPQHF. The DNA of the CDR3 is TGTGCCAGCAGTACCCCGACAGGGAGGGTTCAGCCCCAGCATTTT.

The rearrangement uses TRBV20-1 and TRBJ1-1; D unresolved. The CDR3 runs 19 residues. Germline values: CDR1 DFQATT, CDR2 SNEGSKA (reference sequence). Trimming pared 1 base from V and 0 bases from J, leaving 24 bases between. CDR3 coding DNA: TGCAGTGCTAGAGCGAGTCCAGCCTCCTTCTCGAGAATGAACACTGAAGCTTTCTTT. It yields the protein CSARASPASFSRMNTEAFF.

This clonotype has ten or more counts. This sequence joins TRBV10-3 and TRBJ2-3; 7 nucleotides line up with TRBD2. Trimming at V came to 9 bases and at J to 2 bases, leaving 8 bases not matched to a gene. The germline gives CDR1 ENHRY, CDR2 SYGVKD. CDR3 size: 14 residues. The CDR3 protein is CAIAEREHTDTQYF. The CDR3 DNA reads TGTGCCATAGCTGAGCGGGAACACACAGATACGCAGTATTTT.

This clonotype was counted at least ten times. The rearrangement links TRBV20-1 to TRBJ1-5; the match to TRBD1 covers 10 bases. Germline V lookup: CDR1 DFQATT, CDR2 SNEGSKA (reference sequence). Trimming at V came to 6 bases and at J to 4 bases, leaving 6 bases not matched to a gene. CDR3 size: 14 residues. This CDR3 is CSALPGQGNQPQHF. CDR3 coding DNA: TGCAGTGCCCTCCCGGGACAGGGGAATCAGCCCCAGCATTTT.

The sample holds many counts of this clonotype. J is TRBJ1-2 and V is TRBV28; D is undetermined. The CDR3 extends over 15 amino acids. Germline V CDR1 and CDR2: MDHEN, SYDVKM. Between the trimmed V and J ends, which lost 4 bases and 4 bases, there was a span of 16 bases. The CDR3 loop is CASSSPAPSPYGYTF. CDR3 nucleotide sequence: TGTGCCAGCAGTTCACCGGCACCCAGTCCCTATGGCTACACCTTC.

This clonotype was seen many times. The V call is TRBV5-1, the J call TRBJ2-1, with 8 bases fitting TRBD1. The germline gives CDR1 SGHRS, CDR2 YFSETQ. The trim removed 7 bases at V and 3 bases at J, leaving 15 bases unmatched. This CDR3 has 17 residues. CDR3 loop: CASQVQDRAGVYNEQFF. The CDR3, as DNA: TGCGCCAGCCAGGTTCAGGACAGGGCGGGCGTCTACAATGAGCAGTTCTTC.

This clonotype was found many times. The CDR3 reads CASSSNSKGRTSTDTQYF. In DNA form, the CDR3 reads TGTGCCAGCAGTTCCAACTCAAAAGGACGGACTAGCACAGATACGCAGTATTTT. This rearrangement joins TRBV6-2 or TRBV6-3 to TRBJ2-3, with D perhaps matching TRBD2 (5 bases). V was cut by 4 bases and J by 0 bases, with 20 bases left in between. This CDR3 region has 18 residues. CDR1 and CDR2 from the germline V gene are MNHEY and SVGEGT.

Many counts were recorded for this clonotype. The CDR3 DNA reads TGCAGTGCTAAGACAGGGTATACTAATGAAAAACTGTTTTTT. Its protein product is CSAKTGYTNEKLFF. The rearrangement uses TRBV20-1 and TRBJ1-4, with 7 bases aligning to TRBD1. The CDR3 extends over 14 amino acids. Per germline, CDR1 DFQATT and CDR2 SNEGSKA (reference sequence). The trim removed 4 bases at V and 2 bases at J, leaving 4 bases unmatched.

This clonotype was counted at least ten times. The rearrangement uses TRBV30 and TRBJ2-3; TRBD2 matches at 8 bases. The V gene end was trimmed by 4 bases and the J gene end by 4 bases; junction bases not matched to a gene: 4. Germline CDR1 reads GTSNPN; CDR2 reads SVGIG (reference sequence). CDR3 size: 13 residues. CDR3 sequence reads: CAWITGGADTQYF. Written as DNA, the CDR3 is TGTGCCTGGATAACGGGAGGGGCAGATACGCAGTATTTT.

This clonotype was seen at least ten times. In DNA, the CDR3 is TGTGCCAGCAATGGGCAGCTCACCTCCTACGAGCAGTACTTC. Its translation: CASNGQLTSYEQYF. The V and J genes are TRBV28 and TRBJ2-7; D gene ambiguous. This CDR3 is built from 14 residues. The V end was cut by 7 bases, the J end by 0 bases, with 13 bases between. The germline V gene encodes CDR1 MDHEN and CDR2 SYDVKM.

This clonotype appeared a few times. The V gene is TRBV29-1, the J gene TRBJ1-1; 9 nucleotides match TRBD1. V shed 7 bases and J 4 bases; nucleotides not matched to a gene: 7. The CDR3 is made up of 13 amino acids. Germline V gene sequence: CDR1 SQVTM, CDR2 ANQGSEA. CDR3 sequence: CSGRQGGGTEAFF. CDR3 DNA: TGCAGCGGCCGACAGGGGGGAGGCACTGAAGCTTTCTTT.

This clonotype was seen many times. This rearrangement joins TRBV30 to TRBJ1-2, with D uncertain. The CDR3 totals 11 residues. Deletions cut 4 bases from V and 0 bases from J, with 3 bases between. Per germline, CDR1 GTSNPN and CDR2 SVGIG (reference sequence). In DNA form, the CDR3 reads TGTGCCTGGATTACTAACTATGGCTACACCTTC. Its translation: CAWITNYGYTF.

The V call is TRBV9, the J call TRBJ2-2, with 11 nucleotides matching TRBD2. Germline values: CDR1 SGDLS, CDR2 YYNGEE. The CDR3 is 16 residues long. V dropped 3 bases and J dropped 4; count of bases not matched to a gene: 5. The CDR3 reads CASSGTSGSSTGELFF. CDR3 coding DNA: TGTGCCAGCAGCGGTACTAGCGGGAGTAGCACCGGGGAGCTGTTTTTT.

In its sample, this clonotype was seen many times. V usage is TRBV18 and J usage is TRBJ1-1; D gene ambiguous. Germline CDR1 is KGHSH and CDR2 is LQKENI. V shed 0 bases and J shed 1 base, with 3 bases lying between them. This CDR3 is built from 13 residues. In nucleotides, the CDR3 is TGTGCCAGCTCACCACCGTCGAACACTGAAGCTTTCTTT. Translation gives CASSPPSNTEAFF.

The chain carries TRBV4-3 and TRBJ2-7, with D unresolved. The ends were cut back, 0 bases at V and 3 bases at J, with 6 bases in the middle. The CDR3 length is 13 residues. From germline, CDR1 is LGHNA and CDR2 YSLEER. DNA of the CDR3: TGCGCCAGCAGCCAAGATGCCGGCTACGAGCAGTACTTC. Amino acids: CASSQDAGYEQYF.

Ten or more counts support this clonotype. The rearrangement uses TRBV18 and TRBJ1-6; possible D gene TRBD1, 6 bases. Germline lookup yields CDR1 KGHSH and CDR2 LQKENI. The CDR3 contains 16 residues. The V end was cut by 2 bases, the J end by 9 bases, with 17 bases between. CDR3 coding DNA: TGTGCCAGCTCACCAGCAGGGGTCGATGTCGCTTCACCCCTCCACTTT. It encodes CASSPAGVDVASPLHF.

This clonotype was seen at least ten times. This chain links TRBV27 with TRBJ1-3; no definite D call. The CDR3 totals 13 residues. Germline lookup yields CDR1 MNHEY and CDR2 SMNVEV (reference sequence). V lost 6 bases and J 4 bases, leaving 10 bases between the germline ends. Here the CDR3 DNA reads TGTGCCAGCAGACCCAATGGGGGAAACACCATATATTTT. Encoded protein: CASRPNGGNTIYF.

This clonotype was recorded at least ten times. V is TRBV20-1 and J is TRBJ2-7; TRBD1 matches at 8 bases. CDR1 and CDR2 from the germline V gene are DFQATT and SNEGSKA (reference sequence). CDR3 length equals 13 residues. Losses at the gene ends were 4 bases for V and 2 bases for J; bases not matched to a gene: 4. CDR3 residues: CSAIRGQAYEQYF. For the CDR3, the DNA is TGCAGTGCTATTAGGGGACAGGCCTACGAGCAGTACTTC.

This chain connects TRBV9 to TRBJ2-1; TRBD2 aligns across 13 bases. Trimming took 3 bases from V and 2 from J; bases not matched to a gene: 2. This CDR3 contains 16 residues. Looked up from germline, CDR1 is SGDLS and CDR2 is YYNGEE. The CDR3 DNA reads TGTGCCAGCAGCGGGACTAGCGGGGGTCCCTACAATGAGCAGTTCTTC. Translated, it gives CASSGTSGGPYNEQFF.

This clonotype has at least ten counts. The chain joins TRBV5-1 to TRBJ1-4, with D possibly matching TRBD1 (5 bases). The CDR3 contains 14 residues. V was clipped by 4 bases and J by 3 bases, with 10 bases between them. The germline V gene has CDR1 SGHRS and CDR2 YFSETQ. The CDR3 nucleotides read TGCGCCAGCAGCCTAGGAGGGGCTAATGAAAAACTGTTTTTT. Amino acids: CASSLGGANEKLFF.

This clonotype was detected many times. The chain uses TRBV20-1 and TRBJ1-2; 8 bases are a match to TRBD1. The CDR3 spans 13 residues. Trimming removed 0 bases from V and 8 bases from J; junction bases left unmatched: 5. Germline V gene data show CDR1 as DFQATT and CDR2 as SNEGSKA (reference sequence). CDR3 region: CSAREPQGAGYTF. The CDR3 region has the DNA TGCAGTGCTAGAGAGCCGCAGGGGGCCGGCTACACCTTC.

This CDR3 reads CASSFGLPLAGELFF. DNA for the CDR3: TGTGCCAGCAGTTTTGGACTACCCCTGGCTGGGGAGCTGTTTTTT. The rearrangement joins TRBV12-3 or TRBV12-4 to TRBJ2-2; weak D call: TRBD2 (6 bases). The CDR3 length is 15 residues. V was clipped by 3 bases and J by 8 bases, with 16 bases between them.

Many counts were recorded for this clonotype. The chain combines TRBV6-2 or TRBV6-3 with TRBJ1-1; 8 bases fit TRBD1. Germline lookup yields CDR1 MNHEY and CDR2 SVGEGT. With 6 bases clipped from V and 5 bases from J, the junction kept 11 bases outside the gene matches. The CDR3 loop spans 15 amino acids. The chain's CDR3 is CASSSTGTGRTEAFF. The DNA of the CDR3 is TGTGCCAGCAGCTCAACCGGGACAGGCCGTACTGAAGCTTTCTTT.

The chain couples TRBV19 to TRBJ1-5; no clear D gene. The length of the CDR3 is 14 residues. Germline V gives CDR1 LNHDA, CDR2 SQIVND (reference sequence). V gave up 10 bases and J gave up 3 bases, with 16 bases separating them. CDR3 region: CATRTGNNNQPQHF. The CDR3 DNA follows: TGTGCCACCCGGACGGGGAATAACAATCAGCCCCAGCATTTT.